Described below is a single T cell receptor (beta chain) sequence and its context. The data were taken from a study of T cells in Graves' hyperthyroidism and ophthalmopathy. Authors of the study amplified TCR beta CDR3 regions from RNA transcripts. Primed by the HTBI set, a first-round RT-PCR was run on the TCR CDR3. Each CDR3 protein is one row after TCRdb ran MiXCR on the multiplex PCR reads. The table records 700,000 or so distinct CDR3 sequences, roughly 15% of them present only once. After removal of 3 bases from V and 9 bases from J, the junction contained 14 bases not matched to a gene. Germline lookup yields CDR1 DFQATT and CDR2 SNEGSKA (reference sequence). The CDR3 runs to 16 residues. The diagnostic basis comprised clinical symptoms, serum thyroxine and TRAb, thyroid ultrasound and orbital computed tomography. Source material for PBMCs was 10 ml fresh peripheral blood.

Sequenced sample: blood. The chain carries TRBV20-1 and TRBJ2-1; 10 bases line up with TRBD2. The sequence was obtained from a young man with Graves' hyperthyroidism. Written as DNA, the CDR3 is TGCAGTGCTAGTGTAAGGAGGCTAGCGGGAGCGATTGAGCAGTTCTTC. Protein sequence: CSASVRRLAGAIEQFF.